The 23 T cell receptor beta chains below come from one sample, sequenced in a study of radiation and T cells in renal cell carcinoma. Described time point: baseline pretreatment blood. Treatment: 15 Gy SBRT to primary tumor, nephrectomy 4 weeks later. Only in-frame clones appear in the TCRdb table, and some are missing; sequencing was by immunoSEQ multiplex PCR. The table shows 140,000 or so clones, with about 88% occurring only once. This specimen consisted of blood, obtained from a patient whose treatment included radiotherapy and nephrectomy. These receptors came from a woman in her fifties or sixties with renal cell carcinoma.

The chain combines TRBV7-2 with TRBJ1-2; D possibly corresponds to TRBD1 (5 bases). The CDR3 runs to 12 residues. CDR1 is SGHTA, CDR2 FQGNSA, per germline. With 8 bases removed from V and 6 bases from J, the gap between germline ends came to 13 bases. CDR3 DNA sequence: TGTGCCAGCTTGGGGCAGGAGGATGGCTACACCTTC. It yields the protein CASLGQEDGYTF.

The chain uses TRBV7-6 and TRBJ1-1, with unresolved D. Trimming shortened V by 0 bases and J by 6 bases, and 11 bases separated the two germline ends. CDR1 and CDR2 from the germline V gene are SGHVS and FNYEAQ. This CDR3 is 14 amino acids long. The CDR3 spells CASSLAETSAEAFF. Written as DNA, the CDR3 is TGTGCCAGCAGCTTAGCCGAGACTTCGGCTGAAGCTTTCTTT.

The genes are TRBV15 and TRBJ1-5, with D unresolved. Trimming pared 0 bases from V and 9 bases from J, leaving 12 bases between. Per germline, CDR1 LNHNV and CDR2 YYDKDF (reference sequence). The CDR3 has 14 amino acids. The CDR3 protein is CATSRDPGSGPQHF. The CDR3 DNA sequence: TGTGCCACCAGCAGAGATCCGGGGAGCGGGCCCCAGCATTTT.

This chain uses TRBV9 with TRBJ2-5; 8 bases are a match to TRBD2. The CDR3 sequence is 15 residues long. CDR1 is SGDLS, CDR2 YYNGEE, per germline. V trimming: 4 bases; J trimming: 5 bases; junction bases outside the gene matches: 10. CDR3 residues: CASSTRRGAMETQYF. The CDR3 region has the DNA TGTGCCAGCAGCACAAGGCGGGGGGCAATGGAGACCCAGTACTTC.

The chain uses TRBV5-1 and TRBJ2-1; the D gene could be TRBD1 or TRBD2 (6 bases each). This CDR3 comprises 16 residues. Germline assignment: CDR1 SGHRS and CDR2 YFSETQ. Trimming shortened V by 4 bases and J by 0 bases, and 14 bases separated the two germline ends. The CDR3 sequence: CASSGGVQGSYNEQFF. CDR3 nucleotides: TGCGCCAGCAGCGGAGGGGTACAGGGCTCCTACAATGAGCAGTTCTTC. Filled out from reference TRBV5-1 and TRBJ2-1, the complete variable domain reads KAGVTQTPRYLIKTRGQQVTLSCSPISGHRSVSWYQQTPGQGLQFLFEYFSETQRNKGNFPGRFSGRQFSNSRSEMNVSTLELGDSALYLCASSGGVQGSYNEQFFGPGTRLTVL.

The chain employs TRBV29-1 and TRBJ2-2, with D possibly being TRBD1 (6 bases). The germline V gene has CDR1 SQVTM and CDR2 ANQGSEA. Trimming stripped 7 bases from V and 5 bases from J, with 14 bases between. The CDR3 is 13 amino acids. CDR3 nucleotide sequence: TGCAGCGGAACACAGGGTGGAACCGGGGAGCTGTTTTTT. Its translation: CSGTQGGTGELFF.

The chain uses TRBV6-5 and TRBJ1-2, with D unresolved. V shed 6 bases and J shed 6 bases, with 17 bases lying between them. Germline CDR1 reads MNHEY; CDR2 reads SVGAGI. There are 14 residues in the CDR3. This CDR3 reads CASSFQQGGDGYTF. The CDR3 coding sequence is TGTGCCAGCAGCTTTCAACAAGGCGGGGATGGCTACACCTTC.

This chain joins TRBV5-1 and TRBJ1-1; D unclear. Per the germline V gene, CDR1 is SGHRS and CDR2 is YFSETQ. Trimming removed 0 bases from V and 1 base from J, with 4 bases in between. The CDR3 sequence is 13 residues long. The CDR3, as DNA: TGCGCCAGCAGCTTGGCCGAGAACACTGAAGCTTTCTTT. It encodes CASSLAENTEAFF. The full variable domain, its missing parts supplied by reference TRBV5-1 and TRBJ1-1, is KAGVTQTPRYLIKTRGQQVTLSCSPISGHRSVSWYQQTPGQGLQFLFEYFSETQRNKGNFPGRFSGRQFSNSRSEMNVSTLELGDSALYLCASSLAENTEAFFGQGTRLTVV.

In DNA, the CDR3 is TGTGCCAGCAGTGAGGAAAGGGGTTGGGAGCAGTTCTTC. The encoded protein is CASSEERGWEQFF. This chain connects TRBV6-1 to TRBJ2-1; D may be TRBD1 (5 bases). CDR1 and CDR2 from the germline V gene are MNHNS and SASEGT. V lost 3 bases, J lost 10 bases, and 13 bases lay in between. This CDR3 has 13 residues.

CDR3 in amino acids: CASSRLSAGLNEQFF. The CDR3 coding sequence is TGTGCCAGCAGCCGACTTAGTGCGGGTTTGAATGAGCAGTTCTTC. The rearrangement uses TRBV7-8 and TRBJ2-1, with D perhaps TRBD2 (5 bases). CDR3 length: 15 residues. V lost 5 bases to trimming and J lost 7 bases, with 18 bases between them. The V gene's germline CDR1 is SGHVS and CDR2 FQNEAQ.

J is TRBJ1-2 and V is TRBV7-6; 7 bases align to TRBD1. V shed 1 base, J shed 6 bases, and the junction held 14 bases outside the gene matches. This CDR3 is 17 amino acids long. Germline-derived CDR1 and CDR2 are SGHVS and FNYEAQ. CDR3 amino acids: CASSLGIGQAGIHGYTF. In nucleotides, the CDR3 is TGTGCCAGCAGCTTAGGAATAGGACAGGCCGGGATACATGGCTACACCTTC.

J is TRBJ1-2 and V is TRBV2; D remains unclear. The CDR3 spans 12 residues. Germline CDR1 and CDR2: SNHLY and FYNNEI. Trimming shortened V by 7 bases and J by 3 bases, and 9 bases separated the two germline ends. Written as DNA, the CDR3 is TGTGCCAGCACGGGATCCGACTATGGCTACACCTTC. Encoded protein: CASTGSDYGYTF.

The chain carries TRBV6-5 and TRBJ1-5; TRBD1 matches at 10 bases. The V and J ends lost 4 bases and 6 bases, in that order; junction bases with no gene match: 6. The CDR3 runs 15 residues. In germline, CDR1 is MNHEY, CDR2 SVGAGI. The CDR3 protein is CASSSPDRGFQPQHF. CDR3 nucleotide sequence: TGTGCCAGCAGTTCCCCGGACAGGGGGTTTCAGCCCCAGCATTTT.

The CDR3 region is CASSSTGYNQPQHF. DNA for the CDR3: TGTGCCAGCAGCTCGACAGGTTACAATCAGCCCCAGCATTTT. V usage is TRBV7-9 and J usage is TRBJ1-5, with a tentative D call TRBD1 (6 bases). The CDR3 length is 14 residues. V dropped 4 bases and J dropped 3 bases, with 10 bases sitting between them. Germline lookup yields CDR1 SEHNR and CDR2 FQNEAQ (reference sequence).

The gene calls are TRBV7-2 and TRBJ2-7; 8 positions agree with TRBD1. CDR1 is SGHTA, CDR2 FQGNSA, per germline. V lost 2 bases and J lost 3; bases outside the gene matches: 3. The CDR3 has 14 amino acids. CDR3 region: CASSLRDRGYEQYF. The DNA for the CDR3 is TGTGCCAGCAGCTTAAGAGACAGGGGCTACGAGCAGTACTTC. Full variable domain (rest looked up from reference TRBV7-2 and TRBJ2-7): GAGVSQSPSNKVTEKGKDVELRCDPISGHTALYWYRQSLGQGLEFLIYFQGNSAPDKSGLPSDRFSAERTGGSVSTLTIQRTQQEDSAVYLCASSLRDRGYEQYFGPGTRLTVT.

The genes are TRBV5-1 and TRBJ1-2; 7 bases are shared with TRBD1. The CDR3 has 16 amino acids. The V gene's germline CDR1 is SGHRS and CDR2 YFSETQ. The trim removed 0 bases at V and 1 base at J, leaving 6 bases unmatched. CDR3 in DNA: TGCGCCAGCAGCTTGGAGGAGGGGGCCGATAACTATGGCTACACCTTC. Translated, it gives CASSLEEGADNYGYTF.

Comment on this clone: This specimen includes other DNA sequences encoding the same CDR3. The CDR3 region has the DNA TGTGCCAGCAGCTTGGGTGGCAGCCAAGAGACCCAGTACTTC. Translation gives CASSLGGSQETQYF. The J gene is TRBJ2-5, the V gene TRBV5-4; the D is unclear. The CDR3 has 14 amino acids. Between the trimmed V and J ends, which lost 0 bases and 1 base, there was a span of 7 bases. Germline CDR1 is SGHNT and CDR2 is YYREEE (reference sequence).

The chain links TRBV4-1 to TRBJ1-5; 10 bases match TRBD1. The V segment lost 1 base and the J segment 3 bases; nucleotides outside the gene matches: 3. Germline V CDR1 and CDR2: MGHRA, YSYEKL. CDR3 length: 16 residues. For the CDR3, the DNA is TGCGCCAGCAGCCAAGCGGGACAGGGGTACAATCAGCCCCAGCATTTT. It codes for CASSQAGQGYNQPQHF.

The table lists this clone with a few counts. CDR3 DNA: TGTGCCAGCAGCTTAGTGGGGATCAACGAGCAGTACTTC. This codes for CASSLVGINEQYF. V and J are TRBV7-9 and TRBJ2-7; D remains unclear. This CDR3 region has 13 residues. Trimming left V 1 base short and J 5 bases short, with 9 bases between. The V gene's germline CDR1 is SEHNR and CDR2 FQNEAQ (reference sequence).

The chain is built from TRBV30 and TRBJ2-5; unclear D gene. The DNA matches TRBJ2-7 better at its end, which makes the J call doubtful. The CDR3 totals 13 residues. Germline values: CDR1 GTSNPN, CDR2 SVGIG (reference sequence). The CDR3 region has the DNA TGTGCCTGGAGCCCAGCCTGGGGATACGAGCAGTACTTC. Its protein product is CAWSPAWGYEQYF.

The rearrangement joins TRBV10-3 to TRBJ2-3; possible D gene TRBD2, 5 bases. There are 13 residues in the CDR3. CDR1 is ENHRY and CDR2 is SYGVKD in the germline V gene. Trimming pared 0 bases from V and 11 bases from J, leaving 12 bases between. CDR3 region: CAISESTGIGQYF. The CDR3 DNA follows: TGTGCCATCAGTGAGTCGACCGGGATTGGGCAGTATTTT.

The chain recombines TRBV2 with TRBJ2-1, with 11 bases matching TRBD2. V shed 4 bases and J 14 bases; nucleotides not matched to a gene: 7. CDR1 and CDR2 from the germline V gene are SNHLY and FYNNEI. The CDR3 contains 13 residues. The CDR3 reads CASSAQGTSGEFF. The DNA of the CDR3 is TGTGCCAGCAGTGCTCAGGGGACTAGCGGCGAGTTCTTC.

The gene calls are TRBV19 and TRBJ1-5, with D unresolved. There are 15 residues in the CDR3. Germline-derived CDR1 and CDR2 are LNHDA and SQIVND (reference sequence). V lost 1 base and J lost 7, with 14 bases in between. CDR3 region: CASSIGPGLRQPQHF. In DNA form, the CDR3 reads TGTGCCAGTAGTATAGGACCGGGTCTGAGGCAGCCCCAGCATTTT.